This TCR beta chain was obtained from a study of cytomegalovirus exposure and HLA in healthy donors. Study-level information: The use of the same platform for the approximately 130 validation repertoires and the roughly 630 first-cohort repertoires was reported by a later analysis.

Overall study results and limits: TCR clusters originating in the first cohort tended to co-occur in the 120 validation repertoires, according to a later analysis. Using the classifier, cytomegalovirus status was reportedly diagnosed with high specificity and sensitivity. Altogether, more than 150 TCR beta chains were recorded as cytomegalovirus-associated.

The count of this clone is one. The target antigen is unknown. The data were produced by immunoSEQ multiplex PCR, yet TCRdb's version contains in-frame clones alone and is incomplete. This sample yields about 240,000 clones, of which 70% to 90% are seen a single time; roughly 1.2% belongs to the top ten. The sample was PBMCs. The TCR comes from a woman aged 25 to 39 in good health and CMV-seropositive.

The CDR3 sequence is CASSVGDSLNTEAFF. The CDR3 bases are TGTGCCAGCAGCGTAGGGGACAGCCTGAACACTGAAGCTTTCTTT. The chain recombines TRBV9 with TRBJ1-1; 7 nucleotides line up with TRBD1. Germline-derived CDR1 and CDR2 are SGDLS and YYNGEE. V shed 0 bases, J shed 0 bases, and the junction held 2 bases outside the gene matches. The CDR3 is 15 amino acids.